This TCR beta chain is drawn from a study of T cells in Graves' hyperthyroidism and ophthalmopathy (dated by TCRdb to about 2019). As for the study more broadly: Peripheral blood samples were taken at the time of initial diagnosis, prior to any treatment. For training and testing, the roughly 97 patients in the discovery cohort were randomly divided in a 7:3 ratio. TCR Vbeta CDR3 sequencing of approximately 140 peripheral blood samples (around 45 ophthalmopathy, approximately 80 hyperthyroidism and roughly 17 progressor patients) is reported in the paper. The study also compared thyroid tissue and blood T-cell repertoires from more than 5 Graves' hyperthyroidism patients. Prospective prediction of ophthalmopathy was tested in an independent validation cohort consisting of 18 to 20 hyperthyroidism patients and more than 15 patients who later progressed to ophthalmopathy. A discovery cohort of approximately 97 patients, roughly 45 with Graves' ophthalmopathy and 57 with stable Graves' hyperthyroidism, was used to find distinguishing TCR V-J signatures. After sampling, hyperthyroidism patients received methimazole starting at 30 mg daily, and ophthalmopathy patients received high-dose intravenous methylprednisolone. Study-level results and caveats: Blood samples also contained most of the expanded thyroid clonotypes (frequency above 0.001), which suggests that blood repertoires may reflect thyroid immune responses. A model built on a 13 V-J signature distinguished ophthalmopathy from stable hyperthyroidism, reaching over 85% sensitivity and under 84% specificity in cross-validation and 80%/75% in testing. No statistical method was used to set the sample size in advance, and investigators knew the group allocation. During validation, the model predicted progression to ophthalmopathy a median of about 5.9 months ahead of onset, with 60% to 71% sensitivity and 72.22% specificity.

This clonotype has ten or more counts. No antigen is known for it. Within one base of it there is no much larger clone, and no base qualities were kept. Graves' hyperthyroidism was defined as stable when no progression to ophthalmopathy occurred over 18 months of follow-up. Hyperthyroidism patients were aged 18 to 65 years and newly diagnosed, with disease duration of less than 2 months. The study excluded patients with uncontrolled infections, other autoimmune diseases, pregnancy or lactation. Clinical symptoms, serum thyroxine and TRAb, thyroid ultrasound, and orbital computed tomography formed the basis for the diagnoses. PBMCs were isolated from 7.5 to 10 ml of fresh peripheral blood by Ficoll-Paque density gradient centrifugation. Total RNA was extracted with Trizol reagent, and quality was checked on an Agilent 2100 Bioanalyzer. TCR beta CDR3 regions were amplified from RNA transcripts. The TCR CDR3 was subjected to a first round of RT-PCR using the HTBI primer set and the Qiagen OneStep RT-PCR kit. A second multiplex PCR round built the libraries, followed by size selection and purification. Paired-end sequencing of the libraries was performed with 100 bp reads on an Illumina HiSeq2000. The study's own analysis went as follows. Raw data were processed with SOAPnuke, discarding reads with adapters, uncalled bases, mean Phred below 15, or no exact constant-primer or identifier match. COPE v1.2.5 was used to merge the high-quality paired reads, and each unique nucleotide sequence was defined as a clonotype. Clonotypes were aligned to IMGT TRBV, TRBD and TRBJ reference segments using MiTCR v1.1. Only V-J combinations with frequency above 0.0001, covering approximately 99% of repertoires, were analysed. A TCS score was defined as the ratio of F50 (clonal expansion) to E x V (chaos), with BLOSUM62-based TCRdist applied between CDR3 peptides within each V-J. Welch's t-statistics and random forest reduced 500 to 650 V-J features to about 13, which were used in a naive Bayes classifier (R e1071). TCRdb cleaned the public reads at Q25 with fastp, built clones with MiXCR and kept in-frame beta chains. Rows are unified per CDR3 protein, each entry keeping the most common DNA and genes. These V and J calls originate from TCRdb's pipeline instead of the authors' own analysis. For this sample the table gives some 180,000 distinct CDR3 sequences, of which 15% to 20% were detected only once. 25% to 30% of the sample is taken by the ten largest.

The trim is 3 bases for V and 5 bases for J, with a gap of 5 bases between the germline ends. The CDR3 contains 12 residues, cysteine and phenylalanine counted. Solely the CDR3 DNA is kept, with 36 bases framed from the first base. The chain is made from TRBV12-3 or TRBV12-4 and TRBJ2-1; the D gene identity is not certain. Material for sequencing was blood. The receptor comes from a woman aged 45-65 years with Graves' hyperthyroidism. DNA sequence: TGTGCCAGCAGTTTGGTTAACAATGAGCAGTTCTTC. Its coded protein is CASSLVNNEQFF.